These 25 T cell receptor beta chains originate from one sample sequenced in a study of neurological immune-mediated disorders. MiXCR, applied by TCRdb to the 5' RACE reads, yields one record per CDR3 protein. The sample has around 13,000 distinct CDR3 sequences; 10% are singletons. Sequenced input: PBMCs. The receptors originated from a woman aged 40 to 50 in good health.

This clonotype was counted at least ten times. The rearrangement links TRBV5-1 to TRBJ2-3, with D perhaps matching TRBD1 (7 bases). Germline V gene data show CDR1 as SGHRS and CDR2 as YFSETQ. The length of the CDR3 is 16 residues. V shed 4 bases and J shed 3 bases, with 18 bases lying between them. CDR3 nucleotides: TGCGCCAGCAGCAGGACACAGGGGCTAGCGACAGATACGCAGTATTTT. This codes for CASSRTQGLATDTQYF.

This clonotype was recorded many times. The chain carries TRBV20-1 and TRBJ2-1, with D tentatively TRBD1 (5 bases). In germline, CDR1 is DFQATT, CDR2 SNEGSKA (reference sequence). The CDR3 consists of 14 residues. V lost 6 bases and J 7 bases, leaving 19 bases between the germline ends. The CDR3 region is CSATPPLDRNEQFF. The CDR3 bases are TGCAGTGCAACCCCCCCCTTAGACAGAAATGAGCAGTTCTTC.

This clonotype showed up many times. The V gene is TRBV6-1, the J gene TRBJ1-5; 7 nucleotides match TRBD1. V gave up 4 bases and J gave up 3 bases; unmatched junction bases: 3. The CDR3 spans 14 residues. From germline, CDR1 is MNHNS and CDR2 SASEGT. The CDR3: CASSGDRNNQPQHF. The CDR3 DNA reads as TGTGCCAGCAGTGGGGACAGAAACAATCAGCCCCAGCATTTT.

Remarks on this clonotype: An end of the junction does not agree with germline; a read error may underlie this. The chain carries TRBV12-3 or TRBV12-4 and TRBJ1-2, with D hard to call. The CDR3 totals 16 residues. CDR3: CANSESSLVPTYGYTF. CDR3 DNA sequence: TGTGCCAACAGTGAGTCCAGCCTCGTCCCTACTTATGGCTACACCTTC.

This clonotype was picked up many times. V is TRBV10-3 and J is TRBJ2-1, with 12 bases that match TRBD2. With 4 bases clipped from V and 9 bases from J, the junction kept 1 base outside the gene matches. Germline V CDR1 and CDR2: ENHRY, SYGVKD. The CDR3 extends over 13 amino acids. This CDR3 reads CAISGLAGVEQFF. In DNA, the CDR3 is TGTGCCATCAGTGGACTAGCGGGAGTTGAGCAGTTCTTC.

This clonotype was seen at least ten times. V and J are TRBV6-5 and TRBJ2-7; perhaps TRBD1 as D (6 bases). Germline V CDR1 and CDR2: MNHEY, SVGAGI. V was shortened by 0 bases and J by 2 bases, with 17 bases between the two germline ends. The CDR3 spans 17 residues. The CDR3 DNA reads as TGTGCCAGCAGTTACTCGGCCCCCCAGGGGCGCCCCTACGAGCAGTACTTC. As protein: CASSYSAPQGRPYEQYF.

Relative to its sample, this clonotype is medium-sized (0.01 to 0.1%). V usage is TRBV7-9 and J usage is TRBJ1-4; D is possibly TRBD1 (5 bases). This CDR3 region has 16 residues. CDR1 SEHNR and CDR2 FQNEAQ come from the germline V gene (reference sequence). Between the trimmed V and J ends, which lost 3 bases and 8 bases, there was a span of 19 bases. CDR3 bases: TGTGCCAGCAGCTTTAGGAAACAGGATCCAGAGGAAAAACTGTTTTTT. It translates to CASSFRKQDPEEKLFF.

V usage is TRBV27 and J usage is TRBJ2-2; D remains unclear. CDR3 size: 14 residues. Germline V gene data show CDR1 as MNHEY and CDR2 as SMNVEV (reference sequence). V lost 5 bases and J lost 6, with 13 bases in between. The CDR3 here is CASSEVGSPGELFF. CDR3 coding DNA: TGTGCCAGCAGTGAGGTAGGGTCACCCGGGGAGCTGTTTTTT.

In its sample, this clonotype is medium-sized. CDR3 in amino acids: CSARGSGANVLTF. The CDR3, as DNA: TGCAGCGCCCGCGGGAGTGGGGCCAACGTCCTGACTTTC. The chain uses TRBV29-1 and TRBJ2-6; 7 bases are shared with TRBD2. Germline V gene lookup returns CDR1 SQVTM and CDR2 ANQGSEA. The CDR3 has 13 residues. The ends lost 7 bases at V and 3 bases at J; junction bases unmatched: 3.

In its sample, this clonotype was seen many times. The V and J genes are TRBV9 and TRBJ1-1; no definite D call. V lost 3 bases to trimming and J lost 2 bases, with 14 bases between them. The CDR3 covers 15 residues. Looked up from germline, CDR1 is SGDLS and CDR2 is YYNGEE. The CDR3 region is CASSGEGSFNTEAFF. The CDR3 nucleotides read TGTGCCAGCAGCGGGGAGGGTTCATTCAACACTGAAGCTTTCTTT.

This clonotype was recorded a few times. The chain carries TRBV3-1 and TRBJ2-2; 8 positions match TRBD2. The germline V gene has CDR1 LGHDT and CDR2 YNNKEL (reference sequence). This CDR3 region has 17 residues. After removal of 5 bases from V and 9 bases from J, the junction contained 17 bases not matched to a gene. The CDR3 DNA is TGTGCCAGCAGCAGCCAACCGGGACTAGTAAGCCCCAGGGAGCTGTTTTTT. Encoded protein: CASSSQPGLVSPRELFF.

This clonotype was counted at least ten times. The chain has TRBV7-6 and TRBJ2-5; D is uncertain. With 5 bases removed from V and 4 bases from J, the gap between germline ends came to 11 bases. Looked up from germline, CDR1 is SGHVS and CDR2 is FNYEAQ. CDR3 length: 13 residues. The CDR3 is CASSLVVRETQYF. The DNA of the CDR3 is TGTGCCAGCAGCCTGGTTGTTCGAGAGACCCAGTACTTC.

There are many counts of this clonotype. The chain uses TRBV3-1 and TRBJ2-5; D uncertain. CDR1 and CDR2 from the germline V gene are LGHDT and YNNKEL (reference sequence). CDR3 length: 14 residues. V lost 3 bases and J lost 1, with 9 bases in between. The CDR3 protein is CASSQIRFQETQYF. Here the CDR3 DNA reads TGTGCCAGCAGCCAGATTAGATTCCAAGAGACCCAGTACTTC.

V is TRBV30 and J is TRBJ2-1, with 8 nucleotides matching TRBD2. The germline gives CDR1 GTSNPN, CDR2 SVGIG (reference sequence). J was trimmed by 9 bases and V by 0 bases; bases with no gene match: 4. This CDR3 has 13 amino acids. CDR3 sequence reads: CAWSVTAGVEQFF. For the CDR3, the DNA is TGTGCCTGGAGTGTTACAGCGGGGGTTGAGCAGTTCTTC.

This clonotype is medium-sized in the sample. The V gene is TRBV2, the J gene TRBJ2-5; 10 nucleotides agree with TRBD2. This CDR3 is 14 amino acids long. Germline-derived CDR1 and CDR2 are SNHLY and FYNNEI. Trimming at V came to 7 bases and at J to 4 bases, leaving 6 bases not matched to a gene. CDR3 DNA: TGTGCCAGCACCCGGACTAGCGGAGGAGAGACCCAGTACTTC. It translates to CASTRTSGGETQYF.

This clonotype came up many times. The chain is built from TRBV5-5 and TRBJ2-6; 12 bases line up with TRBD1. V lost 3 bases and J lost 4; bases outside the gene matches: 5. The CDR3 spans 17 residues. Germline values: CDR1 SGHKS, CDR2 YYEKEE (reference sequence). In DNA form, the CDR3 reads TGTGCCAGCAGCTGGGGACAGGGGGCGGTGGGGGCCAACGTCCTGACTTTC. Amino acids: CASSWGQGAVGANVLTF.

The chain carries TRBV19 and TRBJ2-7, with TRBD1 matching 8 bases. The J segment lost 4 bases and the V segment lost 8 bases, leaving 4 bases of the junction unmatched. The CDR3 totals 12 residues. Germline loops: CDR1 LNHDA, CDR2 SQIVND (reference sequence). CDR3 protein: CASGDRFYEQYF. CDR3 nucleotide sequence: TGTGCCAGTGGGGACAGGTTTTACGAGCAGTACTTC.

Many counts were recorded for this clonotype. This chain uses TRBV5-4 with TRBJ2-5; a weak D match, TRBD1 (6 bases). The CDR3 extends over 14 amino acids. Germline CDR1 is SGHNT and CDR2 is YYREEE (reference sequence). Trimming shortened V by 4 bases and J by 5 bases, and 15 bases separated the two germline ends. The CDR3: CASSPLDRSETQYF. CDR3 sequence (DNA): TGTGCCAGCAGCCCTCTCGACAGGTCTGAGACCCAGTACTTC.

This clonotype was seen repeatedly, ten times or more. The chain combines TRBV6-5 with TRBJ1-5, with D maybe TRBD1 (5 bases). This CDR3 is built from 14 residues. V lost 5 bases to trimming and J lost 5 bases, with 13 bases between them. Germline V gene lookup returns CDR1 MNHEY and CDR2 SVGAGI. The CDR3 protein is CASSDLGRDQPQHF. CDR3 bases: TGTGCCAGCAGTGACCTGGGACGGGATCAGCCCCAGCATTTT.

This clonotype was found many times. CDR3 amino acids: CASSIRQAVQETQYF. For the CDR3, the DNA is TGTGCCAGCAGCATCCGACAGGCCGTACAAGAGACCCAGTACTTC. The rearrangement uses TRBV21-1 and TRBJ2-5; the table's D call, TRBD1, was not checked against the DNA. TRBV21-1 is deemed a pseudogene. The CDR3 has 15 amino acids.

This clonotype occurred many times. V and J are TRBV28 and TRBJ1-6; a possible D gene is TRBD1 (6 bases). CDR3 size: 14 residues. The V end was cut by 7 bases, the J end by 8 bases, with 15 bases between. Germline V CDR1 and CDR2: MDHEN, SYDVKM. The DNA for the CDR3 is TGTGCCAGCAAGGACAGCCCTATAGATTCACCCCTCCACTTT. Translated, it gives CASKDSPIDSPLHF.

This clonotype was seen ten or more times. The rearrangement joins TRBV5-1 to TRBJ1-2; D call uncertain. The CDR3 is 16 amino acids. Looked up from germline, CDR1 is SGHRS and CDR2 is YFSETQ. The V end lost 1 base, the J end lost 3 bases, and 16 bases lay between the germline ends. CDR3 coding DNA: TGCGCCAGCAGCTTGAACCCCGGGAGACCAGACTATGGCTACACCTTC. It specifies CASSLNPGRPDYGYTF.

Many counts were recorded for this clonotype. V usage is TRBV7-2 and J usage is TRBJ2-5; either TRBD1 or TRBD2 may fit D (5 bases each). The CDR3 covers 14 residues. Germline CDR1 is SGHTA and CDR2 is FQGNSA. Trimming removed 6 bases at V and 5 bases at J, with 16 bases between. In DNA form, the CDR3 reads TGTGCCAGCAGATCAACCGGGACCGGCGAGACCCAGTACTTC. Translated, it gives CASRSTGTGETQYF.

This clonotype was seen many times. The J gene is TRBJ2-7, the V gene TRBV15; D is unresolved. Germline CDR1 and CDR2: LNHNV and YYDKDF (reference sequence). This CDR3 is 12 amino acids long. The germline V and J ends were trimmed by 1 base and 8 bases, with 9 bases remaining between them. The CDR3 DNA is TGTGCCACCAGCAGAGTTCCGACGAAGCAGTACTTC. Its protein product is CATSRVPTKQYF.

This clonotype was observed a single time. This chain joins TRBV6-5 and TRBJ2-3; D not certain. There are 14 residues in the CDR3. The germline CDR1 and CDR2 sequences are MNHEY and SVGAGI. V was cut by 8 bases and J by 0 bases, with 12 bases left in between. The CDR3 DNA follows: TGTGCCAGCCGCTCCCCCGCTAGCACAGATACGCAGTATTTT. Protein sequence: CASRSPASTDTQYF.